One and the same sample provided the 21 T cell receptor beta chains below, sequenced in a study of vaccination and CD4 T cells after COVID-19. Their antigens remain unidentified. Cultured CD4+ T-cell DNA underwent Oncomine TCR Beta short-read sequencing. TCRdb reanalysed the PCR reads using MiXCR and keeps one entry per CDR3 protein. This sample has about 8,800 distinct CDR3 sequences, with roughly 50% found just once. Treatment reported: roughly ten-day PBMC culture with coronavirus spike peptide pools or control peptides (ViraFEST assay). Sequencing input: CD4+ T cells from blood, cultured in vitro. These receptors were taken from a human donor who had recovered from COVID-19.

The rearrangement uses TRBV12-3 or TRBV12-4 and TRBJ2-5; D may match TRBD1 or TRBD2 (7 bases each). Trimming removed 7 bases at V and 5 bases at J, with 14 bases between. This CDR3 region has 13 residues. CDR3 protein: CASKGGGAETQYF. The CDR3 DNA sequence: TGTGCCAGCAAGGGAGGGGGCGCTGAGACCCAGTACTTC.

This clonotype is labeled medium-sized (0.01 to 0.1%). The chain has TRBV6-2 or TRBV6-3 and TRBJ2-1; the match to TRBD2 covers 7 bases. Germline CDR1 reads MNHEY; CDR2 reads SVGEGT. Trimming at V came to 6 bases and at J to 15 bases, leaving 20 bases not matched to a gene. This CDR3 comprises 15 residues. DNA of the CDR3: TGTGCCAGCAGCCTGGGCTCAGCGGGGAGCGCGCGGGGGTTCTTC. Translation gives CASSLGSAGSARGFF.

V is TRBV20-1 and J is TRBJ2-7; 12 bases line up with TRBD1. The CDR3 runs to 13 residues. The J segment lost 7 bases and the V segment lost 3 bases, leaving 4 bases of the junction unmatched. The V gene's germline CDR1 is DFQATT and CDR2 SNEGSKA (reference sequence). As DNA, the CDR3 is TGCAGTGCTAGGGGACAGGGGGCTTGGGAGCAGTACTTC. It translates to CSARGQGAWEQYF.

V and J are TRBV11-2 and TRBJ1-2; TRBD1 aligns across 8 bases. Germline V CDR1 and CDR2: SGHAT, FQNNGV. After removal of 4 bases from V and 2 bases from J, the junction contained 3 bases not matched to a gene. The CDR3 length is 14 residues. The CDR3 here is CASSSGGQNYGYTF. The CDR3 bases are TGTGCCAGCAGCTCAGGGGGCCAGAACTATGGCTACACCTTC.

This chain joins TRBV6-5 and TRBJ1-1, with TRBD1 as a possible D gene (5 bases). Deletions cut 0 bases from V and 4 bases from J, with 12 bases between. Germline-derived CDR1 and CDR2 are MNHEY and SVGAGI. The CDR3 runs 15 residues. CDR3 amino acids: CASSYSQRRVTEAFF. CDR3 DNA sequence: TGTGCCAGCAGTTACTCTCAACGCAGGGTCACTGAAGCTTTCTTT.

The gene calls are TRBV19 and TRBJ2-5, with D possibly matching TRBD1 (5 bases). CDR1 and CDR2 (germline): LNHDA, SQIVND (reference sequence). Trimming stripped 8 bases from V and 5 bases from J, with 15 bases between. The CDR3 length is 13 residues. CDR3: CASAMGQSETQYF. In nucleotides, the CDR3 is TGTGCCAGTGCTATGGGGCAGTCGGAGACCCAGTACTTC.

This chain joins TRBV5-1 and TRBJ1-2; 10 nucleotides line up with TRBD1. The CDR3 extends over 15 amino acids. V gave up 4 bases and J gave up 10 bases; unmatched junction bases: 13. Per the germline V gene, CDR1 is SGHRS and CDR2 is YFSETQ. CDR3 sequence reads: CASSLSTGGRSDYTF. CDR3 nucleotide sequence: TGCGCCAGCAGCCTGTCGACAGGGGGCAGGAGCGACTACACCTTC.

The rearrangement uses TRBV7-6 and TRBJ2-3; D not resolved. The CDR3 has 15 residues. The germline gives CDR1 SGHVS, CDR2 FNYEAQ. Trimming took 7 bases from V and 2 from J, leaving 16 bases between them. CDR3 protein: CASIPGQRNTDTQYF. CDR3 sequence (DNA): TGTGCCAGCATCCCGGGCCAACGAAACACAGATACGCAGTATTTT.

The chain recombines TRBV27 with TRBJ2-3; D possibly corresponds to TRBD1 (5 bases). Trimming removed 5 bases at V and 1 base at J, with 13 bases between. CDR1 is MNHEY, CDR2 SMNVEV, per germline (reference sequence). The CDR3 length is 15 residues. CDR3 bases: TGTGCCAGCAGTGCCCCAGGGTCTGGCACAGATACGCAGTATTTT. As protein: CASSAPGSGTDTQYF.

DNA of the CDR3: TGCAGTGCTAGAGCCAGGCTGGGCACAGATACGCAGTATTTT. Translating gives CSARARLGTDTQYF. This chain joins TRBV20-1 and TRBJ2-3; the D is unclear. The CDR3 covers 14 residues. Trimming removed 1 base from V and 1 base from J, with 9 bases in between. Germline assignment: CDR1 DFQATT and CDR2 SNEGSKA (reference sequence).

The chain's CDR3 is CASSLYAYTEAFF. The CDR3 DNA sequence: TGTGCCAGCAGTTTATACGCTTACACTGAAGCTTTCTTT. J is TRBJ1-1 and V is TRBV27; D remains ambiguous. Trimming shortened V by 1 base and J by 3 bases, and 6 bases separated the two germline ends. Germline-derived CDR1 and CDR2 are MNHEY and SMNVEV (reference sequence). The CDR3 is 13 residues long.

The chain joins TRBV20-1 to TRBJ2-5; D gene uncertain. Germline CDR1 is DFQATT and CDR2 is SNEGSKA (reference sequence). Trimming took off 6 bases at V and 2 bases at J, with 19 bases between the two ends. The CDR3 has 15 amino acids. The CDR3 region is CSATPLYGRQETQYF. The CDR3 DNA reads as TGCAGTGCCACGCCGCTCTATGGCAGACAAGAGACCCAGTACTTC.

J is TRBJ2-2 and V is TRBV28; no clear D. V lost 9 bases, J lost 2 bases, and 13 bases lay in between. The CDR3 has 14 amino acids. Germline CDR1 reads MDHEN; CDR2 reads SYDVKM. The CDR3 DNA reads TGTGCCAGTTGCCCCATAAGAAACACCGGGGAGCTGTTTTTT. Its protein product is CASCPIRNTGELFF.

By frequency in the sample, this clonotype is medium-sized. The V gene is TRBV19, the J gene TRBJ1-5; TRBD1 matches 9 bases. V trimming: 4 bases; J trimming: 5 bases; junction bases outside the gene matches: 6. The CDR3 loop spans 15 amino acids. Looked up from germline, CDR1 is LNHDA and CDR2 is SQIVND (reference sequence). The DNA for the CDR3 is TGTGCCAGTAGTACCCCGGACAGGGGTTATCAGCCCCAGCATTTT. Its protein product is CASSTPDRGYQPQHF.

This clonotype was seen once. This rearrangement joins TRBV6-1 to TRBJ2-1, with 10 bases matching TRBD2. Trimming took 4 bases from V and 8 from J; bases not matched to a gene: 11. The germline V gene has CDR1 MNHNS and CDR2 SASEGT. The length of the CDR3 is 16 residues. The CDR3 region has the DNA TGTGCCAGCAGTGGGTACCAAGCGGGAGGGCCGTATGAGCAGTTCTTC. Its translation: CASSGYQAGGPYEQFF.

This clonotype is classed as medium-sized. The chain employs TRBV11-2 and TRBJ1-1; D remains unclear. Per germline, CDR1 SGHAT and CDR2 FQNNGV. CDR3 length equals 12 residues. V was cut by 3 bases and J by 11 bases, with 13 bases left in between. The CDR3 coding sequence is TGTGCCAGCAGCTTTCCCAGAGTTGGGGCTTTCTTT. This translates into CASSFPRVGAFF.

The chain couples TRBV6-1 to TRBJ2-2, with 12 bases aligning to TRBD2. V gave up 6 bases and J gave up 7 bases; unmatched junction bases: 15. This CDR3 contains 18 residues. Germline V lookup: CDR1 MNHNS, CDR2 SASEGT. DNA of the CDR3: TGTGCCAGCAGCCCCACCATGACTAGCGGGGGATTTGGCGGGGAGCTGTTTTTT. Its protein is CASSPTMTSGGFGGELFF.

The chain uses TRBV7-2 and TRBJ2-7; D may be TRBD1 or TRBD2 (7 bases each). V lost 5 bases to trimming and J lost 1 base, with 12 bases between them. The CDR3 has 14 residues. Per germline, CDR1 SGHTA and CDR2 FQGNSA. This CDR3 is CASSSRGGSYEQYF. The CDR3 DNA reads as TGTGCCAGCAGCAGCAGGGGGGGGTCCTACGAGCAGTACTTC.

This clonotype has more than one count but fewer than ten. V and J are TRBV6-2 or TRBV6-3 and TRBJ2-3; no reliable D call. The germline gives CDR1 MNHEY, CDR2 SVGEGT. V was shortened by 2 bases and J by 4 bases, with 7 bases between the two germline ends. The CDR3 covers 13 residues. CDR3 sequence (DNA): TGTGCCAGCAGTTACCATCCAGCAGATACGCAGTATTTT. Translating it yields CASSYHPADTQYF.

CDR3 DNA: TGTGCCAGCGGGTACAGGTACTCCTACAATGAGCAGTTCTTC. It codes for CASGYRYSYNEQFF. The chain recombines TRBV7-2 with TRBJ2-1; D is possibly TRBD1 (5 bases). CDR3 length equals 14 residues. Trimming left V 8 bases short and J 0 bases short, with 11 bases between. The V gene's germline CDR1 is SGHTA and CDR2 FQGNSA.

This clonotype is categorized as medium-sized. The genes are TRBV24-1 and TRBJ2-5, with 9 bases fitting TRBD1. Trimming removed 4 bases from V and 5 bases from J; junction bases left unmatched: 13. Looked up from germline, CDR1 is KGHDR and CDR2 is SFDVKD. The CDR3 runs 17 residues. The CDR3: CATSDHGTGLSSETQYF. CDR3 DNA: TGTGCCACCAGTGACCATGGGACAGGGTTGAGTTCGGAGACCCAGTACTTC.